A selection of T cell receptor beta chains follows, all from one sample in a study of monozygotic twins with inflammatory bowel disease. TCRdb reprocessed the 5' RACE reads, keeping one entry per CDR3 protein, no DNA. The sample data list 110,000 to 150,000 distinct CDR3 sequences. The sequencing input was blood. These receptors came from a human donor with ulcerative colitis or Crohn's disease, or a healthy co-twin of an affected twin (not recorded which). Each CDR3 is given with its conserved first and last residue.

v_call	j_call	cdr3_aa
TRBV6-1	TRBJ2-4	CASSPGTSGSRIQYF
TRBV24-1	TRBJ2-1	CATSIMGVAGYNEQFF
TRBV3-1	TRBJ2-3	CASSQDGGPGLAGRPGTDTQYF
TRBV11-3	TRBJ1-1	CASSLDREDRRDTEAFF
TRBV7-2	TRBJ1-4	CASSLDRRSEKLFF
TRBV20-1	TRBJ2-1	CSARDEEGASGRADPYNEQFF
TRBV19	TRBJ1-5	CASRRLPGGGFGQPQHF
TRBV27	TRBJ2-4	CASSLYSSAAKNIQYF
TRBV20-1	TRBJ2-1	CSATSLTGGPDISYNEQFF
TRBV7-9	TRBJ1-5	CASSLPGQISNQPQHF
TRBV7-2	TRBJ1-2	CASSLKALNYGYTF
TRBV7-3	TRBJ2-2	CASSLSPASRGGDTGELFF
TRBV20-1	TRBJ2-1	CSARDWSQRGDEQFF
TRBV27	TRBJ2-1	CASSPLYPAGSYNEQFF
TRBV5-1	TRBJ1-1	CASSWVGGNTEAFF
TRBV7-9	TRBJ1-1	CASSPNGDTEAFF
TRBV29-1	TRBJ1-4	CSVEGEGGEKLFF
TRBV5-1	TRBJ1-3	CASSFDGGSTGNTIYF
TRBV24-1	TRBJ2-1	CATLLGGSSENEQFF
TRBV7-9	TRBJ2-5	CASSSLAGRETQYF
TRBV4-3	TRBJ2-7	CASSRKMDGRNYEQYF
TRBV7-2	TRBJ1-1	CASSFAPDGYTEAFF
TRBV7-3	TRBJ2-5	CASSPGPTETQYF
TRBV6-1	TRBJ2-7	CASSVAGVAYEQYF
TRBV9	TRBJ2-7	CASSVDTGAGYEQYF
TRBV29-1	TRBJ2-5	CSVDRNQETQYF
TRBV14	TRBJ2-2	CASSLHQGNTGELFF
TRBV4-2	TRBJ2-2	CASSQLTGELFF
TRBV11-3	TRBJ2-1	CASSVLAGVLNEQFF
TRBV5-1	TRBJ1-1	CASRPSRDRDAFF
TRBV5-1	TRBJ2-1	CASSLAGKLPGREQFF
TRBV28	TRBJ2-3	CASSPTYPPDTQYF
TRBV12-3/TRBV12-4	TRBJ2-5	CASSLSVAVQETQYF
TRBV27	TRBJ2-7	CASSLGQGISYEQYF
TRBV5-4	TRBJ1-2	CASSFREDGYTF
TRBV5-1	TRBJ1-1	CASSFNTGVPNTEAFF
TRBV20-1	TRBJ2-7	CSARASGRASQYF
TRBV5-1	TRBJ1-2	CASSLRGTGDTGTF
TRBV20-1	TRBJ1-1	CSALGVRGNTEAFF
TRBV20-1	TRBJ2-1	CSSATGTSGIDEQFF
TRBV7-9	TRBJ1-5	CASSKDRGGDQPQHF
TRBV20-1	TRBJ2-3	CSALDGTDTQYF
TRBV11-2	TRBJ2-5	CASSLSGARETQYF
TRBV24-1	TRBJ2-2	CATGVRTANTGELFF
TRBV20-1	TRBJ2-7	CSATGPSEPYEQYF
TRBV11-3	TRBJ2-2	CASSFSGTGELFF
TRBV18	TRBJ2-1	CASSQGQGTGNEQFF
TRBV20-1	TRBJ2-5	CSVAGWQETQYF
TRBV7-2	TRBJ2-3	CASSLLGAGGDTQYF
TRBV14	TRBJ1-4	CASSIGQGAWEKLFF
TRBV28	TRBJ2-5	CASSPLPSQETQYF